The 3 T cell receptor beta chains in this list originate from one sample, sequenced in a study of shared clonotypes between healthy human individuals. Profiling relied on immunoSEQ multiplex PCR, and the TCRdb table lists in-frame clones only, not all of them. Among more than 400,000 clones listed, over 70% were seen once. The sequenced sample was PBMCs. These TCRs come from a woman in her thirties or forties in good health. Some clones in this sample may be carry-over from other donors' samples.

This clone was seen once. J is TRBJ2-1 and V is TRBV10-2; the match to TRBD2 covers 11 bases. Germline CDR1 and CDR2: WSHSY and SAAADI. This CDR3 comprises 14 residues. J was trimmed by 5 bases and V by 8 bases; bases with no gene match: 5. Here the CDR3 DNA reads TGCGCCAGCCGAGGGACTAGCGGAAACAATGAGCAGTTCTTC. Protein sequence: CASRGTSGNNEQFF.

This chain connects TRBV27 to TRBJ1-1; 7 bases map to TRBD1. This CDR3 is 16 amino acids long. CDR1 and CDR2 from the germline V gene are MNHEY and SMNVEV (reference sequence). V dropped 1 base and J dropped 0; count of bases not matched to a gene: 5. The CDR3 loop is CASSLYGDRLNTEAFF. CDR3 DNA: TGTGCCAGCAGTTTATACGGGGACAGATTGAACACTGAAGCTTTCTTT.

About this clone itself: One junction end disagrees with the germline gene, perhaps due to a read error. This chain links TRBV6-5 with TRBJ2-7; 10 bases are shared with TRBD2. Per the germline V gene, CDR1 is MNHEY and CDR2 is SVGAGI. This CDR3 comprises 16 residues. CDR3 region: CARSYARTSGTYEQYF. The CDR3 nucleotides read TGTGCCAGAAGTTACGCACGGACTAGCGGTACCTACGAACAGTACTTC.